The entry below gives a single T cell receptor (beta chain) sequence along with its context. The antigen remains unidentified. The CDR3 runs 15 residues. CDR1 is LGHNA, CDR2 YNFKEQ, per germline. V dropped 1 base and J dropped 4; count of bases not matched to a gene: 5. Here immunoSEQ multiplex PCR was the method, and the copy in TCRdb shows in-frame clones only, minus some. The sample comprises nearly 85,000 clones, around 95% of which are singletons, and about a fifth rests with the top ten. This specimen comes from a study of siplizumab effects on memory and regulatory T cells. Overall study results and limits: The authors could not assign a naive or memory phenotype to roughly 80-96% of proliferating CD4+ or CD8+ clones.

Input material: CD8+ T cells sorted from blood. The rearrangement uses TRBV4-2 and TRBJ2-7, with 9 positions matching TRBD1. This TCR derives from a human donor in good health. The CDR3 nucleotides read TGTGCCAGCAGCCAAGGACGGGGACAGGGTTACGAGCAGTACTTC. Residues: CASSQGRGQGYEQYF.